Listed below are T cell receptor beta chains from one sample, sequenced in a study of blood T cell repertoires in COVID-19. Repertoires were generated with immunoSEQ multiplex PCR, while TCRdb's copy carries only in-frame clones and drops some. The sample holds approximately 150,000 clones; 88% are singletons and the top ten take roughly a tenth. Specimen: peripheral blood. These receptors all come from a man between 60 and 70 years old with active or convalescent COVID-19. CDR3s leave out the opening cysteine and the closing phenylalanine or tryptophan. Some rows have no size entry. The others give once, few or many, or a class for an expanded clone.

j_call | clone_size | v_call | cdr3_aa
TRBJ2-4 | . | TRBV7-2 | ASRTYRDGKNIQY
TRBJ2-5 | . | TRBV4-2 | ASSQDKRLETSGSHQRETQY
TRBJ1-3 | . | TRBV6-6 | ASSSSGTGAGNTIY
TRBJ1-2 | . | TRBV6-5 | ASSTRTDGYT
TRBJ2-7 | . | TRBV6-6 | ASSRRAGQGVTGEQY
TRBJ2-7 | once | TRBV5-8 | ATTLDFSYEQY
TRBJ2-3 | . | TRBV5-1 | ASSSGLVGSTDTQY
TRBJ2-4 | . | TRBV5-1 | ASSLEGGLEY
TRBJ2-2 | . | TRBV6-6 | ASSPAPGASTGELF
TRBJ1-4 | . | TRBV2 | ASSHGGTSEKLF
TRBJ2-1 | . | TRBV5-1 | ASSPPPKNNEQF
TRBJ2-1 | . | TRBV11-2 | ASSFPRGGQDNEQF
TRBJ2-5 | . | TRBV18 | ASSPGTGEKGETQY
TRBJ2-2 | . | TRBV11-2 | ASRERNTGELF
TRBJ2-7 | . | TRBV7-3 | ASSLTSGTGYREQY
TRBJ2-6 | . | TRBV5-1 | ASSDRGSGANVLT
TRBJ2-3 | . | TRBV9 | ASSVADTQGTQY
TRBJ1-1 | . | TRBV6-5 | ASSYSVNTEAF
TRBJ2-1 | . | TRBV10-2 | ASSEGLAALYNNEQF
TRBJ2-7 | . | TRBV7-3 | ASSPAGGTYEQY
TRBJ1-2 | . | TRBV29-1 | SIKRTGDYGYT
TRBJ1-4 | . | TRBV7-9 | ASSGQGGLWTTNEKLF
TRBJ1-2 | . | TRBV4-2 | ASSQDLGLNYGYT
TRBJ1-2 | few | TRBV2 | ASRTGSTYGYT
TRBJ2-7 | . | TRBV3-1/TRBV3-2 | ASRLSGTGVSEQY
TRBJ1-2 | . | TRBV19 | ASSIEAGQYGYT
TRBJ1-4 | . | TRBV9 | ASSAEGQVNEKLF
TRBJ2-1 | . | TRBV27 | ASSPSSGPYNEQF
TRBJ2-6 | . | TRBV20-1 | SASLVQGSSGANVLT
TRBJ1-2 | few | TRBV10-3 | AISSPDRGHGYT
TRBJ2-7 | . | TRBV29-1 | SVAGELTSGRDEQY
TRBJ1-4 | . | TRBV19 | ASSIAGREKLF
TRBJ2-7 | . | TRBV30 | AWSRFYEQY
TRBJ1-5 | . | TRBV2 | ASTTGGLQPQH
TRBJ1-2 | . | TRBV6-5 | ASRGLSYT
TRBJ1-2 | . | TRBV28 | ASSLQSLQGHGYT
TRBJ1-2 | . | TRBV15 | ATSSEPGGYYGYT
TRBJ2-2 | . | TRBV19 | ASSIGGAGGSTGELF
TRBJ2-1 | many | TRBV9 | ASSAEEGKPYNEQF
TRBJ2-2 | . | TRBV3-1/TRBV3-2 | ASSQERRSLF
TRBJ1-2 | . | TRBV5-4 | ASSLDGIGGYT
TRBJ2-1 | . | TRBV6-5 | ASSYSGRHDEQF
TRBJ2-7 | . | TRBV4-2 | ASSPSSGLLYEQY
TRBJ1-1 | . | TRBV10-1 | ASSEAWTGVATEAF
TRBJ2-5 | . | TRBV4-2 | ASSYSSGLAGSQETQY
TRBJ1-2 | . | TRBV25-1 | ASREDSGYT
TRBJ2-2 | . | TRBV4-3 | ASSPRGGANTGELF
TRBJ1-4 | . | TRBV3-1/TRBV3-2 | ASRDSPTEKLF
TRBJ1-1 | . | TRBV7-9 | ASSLAGTPAGTEAF
TRBJ1-3 | . | TRBV9 | ASSVAPTPSSGNTIY
TRBJ2-1 | . | TRBV5-1 | ASSPGGRAYNEQF
TRBJ2-1 | . | TRBV3-1/TRBV3-2 | ASSPQTSGIGNEQF
TRBJ2-1 | . | TRBV6-1 | ASSETSGRYNEQF